This T cell receptor beta chain derives from a study of vaccination effects on CD4 cells after COVID-19. Prior to sequencing, the ViraFEST assay stimulated PBMC with viral peptide pools, which expanded the antigen-specific CD4+ T cells. The culture ran for under eleven days, and then CD4+ T cells were isolated. Participants completed two doses of the BNT162b2 or mRNA-1273 vaccine. This CDR3 contains 13 residues. Germline values: CDR1 MNHEY, CDR2 SVGAGI. V gave up 10 bases and J gave up 6 bases; unmatched junction bases: 7. Points on this clone: What it binds is unknown.

Only in-frame clones appear in the TCRdb table, and some are missing; sequencing was by immunoSEQ multiplex PCR. The table lists under 30,000 clones, roughly four fifths of them singletons. The sequenced sample was CD4+ T cells from PBMCs cultured with HCoV-OC43 spike peptides, obtained after COVID-19 vaccination. Subset specified: HCoV-OC43 spike overlapping peptide pool stimulation. This sequence was found in a human donor who received a COVID-19 vaccine. The chain recombines TRBV6-5 with TRBJ1-4; 8 bases are shared with TRBD1. CDR3 coding DNA: TGTGCCACAGCACAGGGGGTTTATGAAAAACTGTTTTTT. Encoded protein: CATAQGVYEKLFF.